Shown below are 8 T cell receptor beta chains from a single sample sequenced in a study of T cell repertoires in cytomegalovirus infection. TCRdb re-called the reads with MiXCR, one entry per CDR3 protein. The table lists fewer than 200,000 distinct CDR3 sequences, roughly 19% of them singletons. Material for sequencing was PBMCs. The receptors shown here come from a human donor in good health (CMV status not recorded). Some clones in this sample may be carry-over from other donors' samples.

In DNA form, the CDR3 reads TGCAGCGTTGAGGCGGGAGTGGGAATCAATGAGCAGTTCTTC. Its translation is CSVEAGVGINEQFF. The gene calls are TRBV29-1 and TRBJ2-1; 7 nucleotides line up with TRBD2. The CDR3 spans 14 residues. V was pared by 3 bases and J by 6 bases, with 8 bases of the junction left unmatched. Per the germline V gene, CDR1 is SQVTM and CDR2 is ANQGSEA.

In this sample, this clonotype turned up a few times. The chain carries TRBV5-8 and TRBJ1-1, with TRBD1 matching 7 bases. The CDR3 sequence is 12 residues long. Germline V gene lookup returns CDR1 SGHTS and CDR2 YDEGEE. With V trimmed by 5 bases and J by 11 bases, 9 bases remained unmatched. The CDR3 DNA reads TGTGCCAGCAGTTACCGGGACAGTGGGGCTTTCTTT. This codes for CASSYRDSGAFF.

The table lists this clonotype with a few counts. The chain is built from TRBV2 and TRBJ2-2, with D tentatively TRBD1 or TRBD2 (5 bases each). The V gene lost 7 bases and the J gene lost 4 bases, with 16 bases spanning the gap. Looked up from germline, CDR1 is SNHLY and CDR2 is FYNNEI. CDR3 length: 15 residues. CDR3 coding DNA: TGTGCCAGCAAGTTTCGTTCAGGGACCACCGGGGAGCTGTTTTTT. It translates to CASKFRSGTTGELFF.

V usage is TRBV25-1 and J usage is TRBJ2-1; 11 bases are shared with TRBD1. Trimming removed 4 bases from V and 3 bases from J; junction bases left unmatched: 8. The V gene's germline CDR1 is MGHDK and CDR2 SYGVNS. This CDR3 comprises 17 residues. The CDR3 DNA reads TGTGCCAGCAGTGGACCCTCCGGGACAGGGGGCTACAATGAGCAGTTCTTC. Translating it yields CASSGPSGTGGYNEQFF.

The chain is built from TRBV7-9 and TRBJ2-7; possible D gene TRBD2, 5 bases. Germline-derived CDR1 and CDR2 are SEHNR and FQNEAQ (reference sequence). The germline V and J ends were trimmed by 5 bases and 2 bases, with 13 bases remaining between them. The CDR3 sequence is 14 residues long. The CDR3 DNA sequence: TGTGCCAGCAGCCAGGAGGACGGGACCTACGAGCAGTACTTC. It specifies CASSQEDGTYEQYF.

The V gene is TRBV7-3, the J gene TRBJ1-2; perhaps TRBD1 as D (6 bases). Trimming took off 5 bases at V and 2 bases at J, with 15 bases between the two ends. CDR1 is SGHTA, CDR2 FQGTGA, per germline. The CDR3 totals 15 residues. CDR3 protein: CASSGGAVVNYGYTF. CDR3 nucleotides: TGTGCCAGCAGCGGGGGGGCGGTTGTCAACTATGGCTACACCTTC.

This clonotype was seen just once. An end of the junction does not agree with germline; a read error may underlie this. V and J are TRBV7-2 and TRBJ1-1; TRBD1 matches 8 bases. This CDR3 contains 13 residues. Germline V gene lookup returns CDR1 SGHTA and CDR2 FQGNSA. The CDR3 DNA reads TGTGCCAGCAGCCAAAACAGGGGGACTGTAGCTTTCTTT. It is translated as CASSQNRGTVAFF.

The chain has TRBV28 and TRBJ2-1; a weak D match, TRBD1 (6 bases). The V gene's germline CDR1 is MDHEN and CDR2 SYDVKM. Trimming took off 3 bases at V and 7 bases at J, with 10 bases between the two ends. The CDR3 loop spans 13 amino acids. The CDR3 loop reads CASSFTQGNEQFF. Here the CDR3 DNA reads TGTGCCAGCAGTTTTACCCAGGGGAATGAGCAGTTCTTC.